These T cell receptor beta chains were read from a single sample in a study of T-cell reconstitution after alpha-beta-depleted transplantation in children. TCRdb re-called the PCR reads with MiXCR, one entry per CDR3 protein. The sample includes around 300,000 distinct CDR3 sequences, about 9.5% of them seen just once. The sample in question was PBMCs, obtained before TCRalphabeta/CD19-depleted stem cell transplant. These receptor sequences come from a boy in the first two years of life with acute myeloid leukemia, due to receive a stem cell transplant. The CDR3 runs from the conserved cysteine through the conserved F or W. A D gene is named only where the DNA matches it firmly. Size is stated for part of the rows, as once, few or many counts, or as a class when the clone is expanded.

abundance: many
j_gene: TRBJ1-4
v_gene: TRBV28
d_gene: TRBD1
CDR3nt: TGTGCCAGCACCCTGGGTACAGGGGTGGCTAATGAAAAACTGTTTTTT
CDR3aa: CASTLGTGVANEKLFF

abundance: many
j_gene: TRBJ1-5
v_gene: TRBV28
d_gene: NA
CDR3nt: TGTGCCAGCAGTAGGCCTGTGGGGCAGCCCCAGCATTTT
CDR3aa: CASSRPVGQPQHF

abundance: NA
j_gene: TRBJ2-7
v_gene: TRBV2
d_gene: NA
CDR3nt: TGTGCCAGCACAGTCTCCTACGAGCAGTACTTC
CDR3aa: CASTVSYEQYF

abundance: few
j_gene: TRBJ1-1
v_gene: TRBV5-1
d_gene: TRBD1
CDR3nt: TGCGCCAGCAGTTGGGACAGGGCTTTGAACACTGAAGCTTTCTTT
CDR3aa: CASSWDRALNTEAFF

abundance: many
j_gene: TRBJ2-5
v_gene: TRBV20-1
d_gene: TRBD2
CDR3nt: TGCAGTGCGTGGGGACTAGCGGGAGTAAGGGAGACCCAGTACTTC
CDR3aa: CSAWGLAGVRETQYF

abundance: few
j_gene: TRBJ2-1
v_gene: TRBV28
d_gene: TRBD2
CDR3nt: TGTGCCAGCAGTTTCCCCCAGACTAGCGGGAGTAAGGCTGAGCAGTTCTTC
CDR3aa: CASSFPQTSGSKAEQFF

abundance: few
j_gene: TRBJ2-2
v_gene: TRBV4-2
d_gene: TRBD2
CDR3nt: TGTGCCAGCAGCCCCGCCCCCACTAGCGGCCGATGGACCGGGGAGCTGTTTTTT
CDR3aa: CASSPAPTSGRWTGELFF

abundance: NA
j_gene: TRBJ2-2
v_gene: TRBV12-3/TRBV12-4
d_gene: NA
CDR3nt: TGTGCCAGCAGTCTGGACTACGGTGGTAAGAACACCGGGGAGCTGTTTTTT
CDR3aa: CASSLDYGGKNTGELFF

abundance: many
j_gene: TRBJ1-5
v_gene: TRBV6-5
d_gene: NA
CDR3nt: TGTGCCAGCAGTTACCGGAGGGGCGATCAGCCCCAGCATTTT
CDR3aa: CASSYRRGDQPQHF

abundance: many
j_gene: TRBJ1-2
v_gene: TRBV7-9
d_gene: NA
CDR3nt: TGTGCCAGCAGCTTACAGTCCAGTTTGATCTATGGCTACACCTTC
CDR3aa: CASSLQSSLIYGYTF

abundance: many
j_gene: TRBJ2-7
v_gene: TRBV29-1
d_gene: TRBD1
CDR3nt: TGCAGCGTGGGGACAGGTGCCCTCGAGCAGTACTTC
CDR3aa: CSVGTGALEQYF

abundance: NA
j_gene: TRBJ2-7
v_gene: TRBV30
d_gene: TRBD2
CDR3nt: TGTGCCAGCGGGATGTCTGAGTCCTACGAGCAGTACTTC
CDR3aa: CASGMSESYEQYF

abundance: many
j_gene: TRBJ1-5
v_gene: TRBV6-4
d_gene: NA
CDR3nt: TGTGCCAGCAGTGCCGTGGCAGGAGGGAATCAGCCCCAGCATTTT
CDR3aa: CASSAVAGGNQPQHF

abundance: many
j_gene: TRBJ2-2
v_gene: TRBV29-1
d_gene: NA
CDR3nt: TGCAGCGTTGAAGAGGGAACAGGGACCGGGGAGCTGTTTTTT
CDR3aa: CSVEEGTGTGELFF

abundance: many
j_gene: TRBJ2-5
v_gene: TRBV24-1
d_gene: TRBD1
CDR3nt: TGTGCCACCAGTGCGGCAGGGGGACAAGAGACCCAGTACTTC
CDR3aa: CATSAAGGQETQYF

abundance: many
j_gene: TRBJ2-4
v_gene: TRBV11-3
d_gene: NA
CDR3nt: TGTGCCAGCAGCTTAGAAGGGGCGGACATTCAGTACTTC
CDR3aa: CASSLEGADIQYF